A selection of T cell receptor beta chains follows, all from one sample in a study of blood T cell repertoires in COVID-19. Profiling relied on immunoSEQ multiplex PCR, and the TCRdb table lists in-frame clones only, not all of them. The table includes about 360,000 clones, approximately 86% detected once. The sample was peripheral blood. The receptors were sampled from a human donor in a cohort sampled during active COVID-19. CDR3s include the opening cysteine and the closing phenylalanine or tryptophan. Fields, in order: V gene, clone size, J gene, D gene, CDR3 protein, CDR3 DNA. D genes are given only for firm matches. Clone size is not always given. Where it is, it says once, few, many or a class for expanded clones.

V: TRBV7-8; size: NA; J: TRBJ1-1; D: NA; CDR3: CASSEYREVGTEAFF; DNA: TGTGCCAGCAGCGAATACAGGGAAGTGGGGACTGAAGCTTTCTTT
V: TRBV2; size: NA; J: TRBJ2-1; D: NA; CDR3: CASKSQTYNEQFF; DNA: TGTGCCAGCAAGTCCCAGACATACAATGAGCAGTTCTTC
V: TRBV6-4; size: NA; J: TRBJ2-1; D: TRBD2; CDR3: CASSAHNGLDYNEQFF; DNA: TGTGCCAGCAGTGCACACAATGGACTAGATTACAATGAGCAGTTCTTC
V: TRBV5-4; size: once; J: TRBJ2-1; D: NA; CDR3: CASSLVLASYNEQFF; DNA: TGTGCCAGCAGTTTAGTCCTAGCCTCCTACAATGAGCAGTTCTTC
V: TRBV20-1; size: NA; J: TRBJ2-3; D: TRBD2; CDR3: CSASRGLAGGGADTQYF; DNA: TGCAGTGCTAGTAGGGGACTAGCGGGAGGAGGCGCAGATACGCAGTATTTT
V: TRBV30; size: NA; J: TRBJ2-6; D: NA; CDR3: CAWSVHHFGGSGANVLTF; DNA: TGTGCCTGGAGTGTCCACCATTTCGGAGGCTCTGGGGCCAACGTCCTGACTTTC
V: TRBV18; size: NA; J: TRBJ1-6; D: TRBD1; CDR3: CASSWDRGFNSPLHF; DNA: TGTGCCAGCTCGTGGGACAGAGGGTTTAATTCACCCCTCCACTTT
V: TRBV5-8; size: NA; J: TRBJ1-5; D: NA; CDR3: CASSLAVRGNQPQHF; DNA: TGTGCCAGCAGCTTGGCGGTTCGGGGCAATCAGCCCCAGCATTTT
V: TRBV5-4; size: few; J: TRBJ2-5; D: NA; CDR3: CASSLGKEETQYF; DNA: TGTGCCAGCAGCTTGGGTAAGGAGGAGACCCAGTACTTC
V: TRBV5-1; size: NA; J: TRBJ2-1; D: NA; CDR3: CASSLAVENEQFF; DNA: TGCGCCAGCAGCTTGGCCGTAGAAAATGAGCAGTTCTTC
V: TRBV5-1; size: once; J: TRBJ2-3; D: NA; CDR3: CASSSDRPDLTDTQYF; DNA: TGCGCCAGCAGCTCCGACAGACCAGACCTCACAGATACGCAGTATTTT
V: TRBV5-8; size: few; J: TRBJ1-2; D: TRBD1; CDR3: CASSVTGYGYTF; DNA: TGTGCCAGCAGCGTGACAGGGTATGGCTACACCTTC
V: TRBV6-5; size: NA; J: TRBJ1-4; D: NA; CDR3: CASSYEREGKEKLFF; DNA: TGTGCCAGCAGTTACGAGAGGGAGGGGAAGGAAAAACTGTTTTTT
V: TRBV14; size: NA; J: TRBJ1-5; D: NA; CDR3: CASSPFDRPNQPQHF; DNA: TGTGCCAGCAGCCCTTTCGACAGGCCCAATCAGCCCCAGCATTTT
V: TRBV28; size: NA; J: TRBJ2-7; D: NA; CDR3: CASSLGGTYEQYF; DNA: TGTGCCAGCAGTTTAGGCGGTACCTACGAGCAGTACTTC
V: TRBV5-1; size: NA; J: TRBJ1-4; D: TRBD1; CDR3: CASSLGDRGEKLFF; DNA: TGCGCCAGCAGCTTGGGGGACAGGGGGGAAAAACTGTTTTTT
V: TRBV30; size: NA; J: TRBJ1-5; D: NA; CDR3: CAWRRRTQSREFTRGFSNQPQHF; DNA: TGTGCCTGGAGACGACGTACTCAAAGTCGGGAGTTCACCCGGGGTTTTAGCAATCAGCCCCAGCATTTT
V: TRBV14; size: NA; J: TRBJ2-7; D: TRBD1; CDR3: CASSRTGLNYEQYF; DNA: TGTGCCAGCAGCCGGACAGGGCTAAACTACGAGCAGTACTTC
V: TRBV28; size: NA; J: TRBJ1-1; D: TRBD1; CDR3: CASTRGDRANTEAFF; DNA: TGTGCCAGCACCCGCGGGGACAGGGCGAACACTGAAGCTTTCTTT
V: TRBV20-1; size: NA; J: TRBJ2-1; D: TRBD2; CDR3: CSASWDTSGGAYNEQFF; DNA: TGCAGTGCTAGTTGGGACACTAGCGGAGGTGCCTACAATGAGCAGTTCTTC
V: TRBV7-9; size: NA; J: TRBJ2-5; D: TRBD2; CDR3: CASSTIAGGSQETQYF; DNA: TGTGCCAGCAGCACCATAGCGGGTGGCTCCCAAGAGACCCAGTACTTC
V: TRBV6-5; size: few; J: TRBJ1-5; D: NA; CDR3: CASRPAGRGSPQHF; DNA: TGTGCCAGCAGACCCGCCGGGCGGGGCTCGCCCCAGCATTTT
V: TRBV6-6; size: NA; J: TRBJ1-1; D: TRBD1; CDR3: CASRRSPWYDRAPNTEAFF; DNA: TGTGCCAGCAGACGATCACCCTGGTACGACAGGGCCCCAAACACTGAAGCTTTCTTT
V: TRBV7-6; size: few; J: TRBJ1-2; D: NA; CDR3: CASSLVVQGGYGYTF; DNA: TGTGCCAGCAGCTTAGTGGTTCAGGGAGGCTATGGCTACACCTTC
V: TRBV4-2; size: NA; J: TRBJ2-1; D: TRBD2; CDR3: CASSPSGAVSYNEQFF; DNA: TGTGCCAGCAGCCCTAGCGGGGCAGTCTCCTACAATGAGCAGTTCTTC
V: TRBV4-1; size: NA; J: TRBJ2-3; D: NA; CDR3: CASRPGYATDTQYF; DNA: TGCGCCAGCAGGCCCGGGTACGCGACAGATACGCAGTATTTT
V: TRBV19; size: NA; J: TRBJ2-2; D: NA; CDR3: CASSSDQTHTGELFF; DNA: TGTGCCAGTAGTTCCGACCAGACTCACACCGGGGAGCTGTTTTTT
V: TRBV15; size: NA; J: TRBJ2-1; D: TRBD2; CDR3: CATSRPSFGTSGGNEQFF; DNA: TGTGCCACCAGCAGACCCTCGTTTGGGACTAGCGGGGGTAATGAGCAGTTCTTC
V: TRBV2; size: NA; J: TRBJ2-7; D: NA; CDR3: CASSNQGFNEQYF; DNA: TGTGCCAGCAGCAACCAGGGTTTTAACGAGCAGTACTTC
V: TRBV14; size: NA; J: TRBJ2-7; D: TRBD1; CDR3: CASSQKGAGYEQYF; DNA: TGTGCCAGCAGCCAAAAGGGGGCAGGATACGAGCAGTACTTC
V: TRBV7-2; size: NA; J: TRBJ1-2; D: TRBD1; CDR3: CASSLLPGQVYGYTF; DNA: TGTGCCAGCAGCTTACTCCCGGGACAGGTCTATGGCTACACCTTC